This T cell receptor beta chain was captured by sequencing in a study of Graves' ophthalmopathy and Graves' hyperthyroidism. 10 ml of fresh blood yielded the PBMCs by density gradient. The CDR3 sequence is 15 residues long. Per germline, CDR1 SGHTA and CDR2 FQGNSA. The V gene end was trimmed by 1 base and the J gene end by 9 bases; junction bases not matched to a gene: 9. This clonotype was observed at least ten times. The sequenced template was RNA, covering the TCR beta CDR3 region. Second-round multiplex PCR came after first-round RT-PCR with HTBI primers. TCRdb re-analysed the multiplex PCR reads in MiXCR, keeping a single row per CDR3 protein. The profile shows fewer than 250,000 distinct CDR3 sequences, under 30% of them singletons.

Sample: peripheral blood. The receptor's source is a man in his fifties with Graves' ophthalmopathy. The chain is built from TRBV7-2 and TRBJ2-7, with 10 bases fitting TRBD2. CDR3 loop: CASSLGPSGRAGQYF. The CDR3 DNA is TGTGCCAGCAGCTTAGGCCCCAGCGGGAGGGCCGGGCAGTACTTC.